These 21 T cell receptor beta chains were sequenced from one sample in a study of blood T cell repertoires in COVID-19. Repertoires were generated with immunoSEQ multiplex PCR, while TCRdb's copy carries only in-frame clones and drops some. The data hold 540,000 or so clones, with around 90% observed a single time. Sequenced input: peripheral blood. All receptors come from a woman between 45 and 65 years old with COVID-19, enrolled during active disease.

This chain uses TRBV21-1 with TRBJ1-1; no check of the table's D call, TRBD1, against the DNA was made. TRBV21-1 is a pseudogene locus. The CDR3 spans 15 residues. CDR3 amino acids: CASSKGGQMNTEAFF. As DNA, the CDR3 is TGTGCCAGCAGCAAAGGGGGACAGATGAACACTGAAGCTTTCTTT.

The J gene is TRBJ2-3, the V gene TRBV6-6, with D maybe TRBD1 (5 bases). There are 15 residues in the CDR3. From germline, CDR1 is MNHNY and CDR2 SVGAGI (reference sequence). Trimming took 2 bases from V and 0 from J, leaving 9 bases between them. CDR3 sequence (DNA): TGTGCCAGCAGTTACAGGGGCCTCAGCACAGATACGCAGTATTTT. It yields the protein CASSYRGLSTDTQYF.

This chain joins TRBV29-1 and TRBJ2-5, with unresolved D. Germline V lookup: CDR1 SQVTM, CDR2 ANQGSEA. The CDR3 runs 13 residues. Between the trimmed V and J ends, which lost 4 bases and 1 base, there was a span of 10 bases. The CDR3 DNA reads TGCAGCGTTGGCTTAGTAGTCCAAGAGACCCAGTACTTC. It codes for CSVGLVVQETQYF. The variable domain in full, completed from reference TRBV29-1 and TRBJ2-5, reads SAVISQKPSRDICQRGTSLTIQCQVDSQVTMMFWYRQQPGQSLTLIATANQGSEATYESGFVIDKFPISRPNLTFSTLTVSNMSPEDSSIYLCSVGLVVQETQYFGPGTRLLVL.

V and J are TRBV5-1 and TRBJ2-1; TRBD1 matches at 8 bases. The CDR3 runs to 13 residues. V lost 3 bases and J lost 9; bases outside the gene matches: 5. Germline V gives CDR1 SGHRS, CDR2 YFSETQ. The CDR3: CASSSGTGIEQFF. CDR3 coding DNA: TGCGCCAGCAGCTCCGGGACAGGCATTGAGCAGTTCTTC.

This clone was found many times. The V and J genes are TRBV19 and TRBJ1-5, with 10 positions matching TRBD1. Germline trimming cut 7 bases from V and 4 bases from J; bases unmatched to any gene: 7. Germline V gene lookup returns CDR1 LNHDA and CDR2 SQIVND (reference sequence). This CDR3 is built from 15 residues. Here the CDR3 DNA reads TGTGCCAGTAACGGACAGGGGGTAGGTAATCAGCCCCAGCATTTT. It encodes CASNGQGVGNQPQHF.

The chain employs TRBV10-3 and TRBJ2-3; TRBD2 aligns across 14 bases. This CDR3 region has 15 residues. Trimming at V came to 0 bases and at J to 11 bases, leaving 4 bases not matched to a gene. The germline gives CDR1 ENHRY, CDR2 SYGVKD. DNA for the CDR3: TGTGCCATCAGTGAGTCCGGGACTAGCGGGGGCCTGCAGTATTTT. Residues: CAISESGTSGGLQYF.

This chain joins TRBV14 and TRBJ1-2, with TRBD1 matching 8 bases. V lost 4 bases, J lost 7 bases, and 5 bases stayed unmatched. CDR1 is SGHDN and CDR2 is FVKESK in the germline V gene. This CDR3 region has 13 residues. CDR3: CASSPSTGGGYTF. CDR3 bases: TGTGCCAGCAGCCCCTCTACAGGGGGTGGCTACACCTTC.

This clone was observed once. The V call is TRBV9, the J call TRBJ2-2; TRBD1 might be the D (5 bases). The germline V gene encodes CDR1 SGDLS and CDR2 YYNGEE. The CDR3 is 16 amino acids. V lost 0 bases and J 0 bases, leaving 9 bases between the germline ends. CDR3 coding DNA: TGTGCCAGCAGCGTAGTCACAGGATCGAACACCGGGGAGCTGTTTTTT. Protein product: CASSVVTGSNTGELFF.

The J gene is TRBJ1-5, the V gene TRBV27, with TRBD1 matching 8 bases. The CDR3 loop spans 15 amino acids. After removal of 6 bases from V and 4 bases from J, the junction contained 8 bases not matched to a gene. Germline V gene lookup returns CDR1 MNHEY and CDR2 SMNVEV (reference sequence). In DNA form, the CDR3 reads TGTGCCAGCAGATGTCGGGACAGGACGAATCAGCCCCAGCATTTT. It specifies CASRCRDRTNQPQHF.

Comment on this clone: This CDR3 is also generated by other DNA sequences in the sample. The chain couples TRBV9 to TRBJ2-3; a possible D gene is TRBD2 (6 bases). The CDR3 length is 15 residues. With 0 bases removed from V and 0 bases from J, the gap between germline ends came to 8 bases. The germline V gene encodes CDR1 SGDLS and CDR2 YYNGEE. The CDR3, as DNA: TGTGCCAGCAGCGTAGGAGGAGGGAGCACAGATACGCAGTATTTT. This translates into CASSVGGGSTDTQYF. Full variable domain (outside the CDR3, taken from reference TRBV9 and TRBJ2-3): DSGVTQTPKHLITATGQRVTLRCSPRSGDLSVYWYQQSLDQGLQFLIQYYNGEERAKGNILERFSAQQFPDLHSELNLSSLELGDSALYFCASSVGGGSTDTQYFGPGTRLTVL.

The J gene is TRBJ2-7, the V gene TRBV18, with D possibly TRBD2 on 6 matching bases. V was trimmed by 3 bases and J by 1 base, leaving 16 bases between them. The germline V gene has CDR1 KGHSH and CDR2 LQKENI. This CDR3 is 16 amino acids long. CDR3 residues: CASSPFQPGGSYEQYF. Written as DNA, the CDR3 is TGTGCCAGCTCACCGTTCCAGCCCGGGGGTTCCTACGAGCAGTACTTC.

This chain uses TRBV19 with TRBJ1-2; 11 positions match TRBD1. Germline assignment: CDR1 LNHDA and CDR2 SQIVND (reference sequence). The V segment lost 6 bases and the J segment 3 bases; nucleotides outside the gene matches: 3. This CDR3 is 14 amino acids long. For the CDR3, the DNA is TGTGCCAGTAGCCCGGGACAGGGGGACTATGGCTACACCTTC. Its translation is CASSPGQGDYGYTF.

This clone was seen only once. The CDR3 here is CASSFGPREGTEAFF. The DNA for the CDR3 is TGTGCCAGCAGCTTCGGACCGCGGGAGGGCACTGAAGCTTTCTTT. The chain joins TRBV5-5 to TRBJ1-1; D is unresolved. The CDR3 totals 15 residues. V lost 2 bases, J lost 4 bases, and 15 bases lay in between. Germline V gene lookup returns CDR1 SGHKS and CDR2 YYEKEE (reference sequence).

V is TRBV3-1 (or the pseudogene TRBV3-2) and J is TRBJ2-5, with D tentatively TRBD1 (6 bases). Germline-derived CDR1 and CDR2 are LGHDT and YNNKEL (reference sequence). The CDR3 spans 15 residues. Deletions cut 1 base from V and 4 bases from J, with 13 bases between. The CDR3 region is CASSQGQQGLETQYF. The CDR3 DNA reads TGTGCCAGCAGCCAAGGCCAGCAGGGGCTAGAGACCCAGTACTTC.

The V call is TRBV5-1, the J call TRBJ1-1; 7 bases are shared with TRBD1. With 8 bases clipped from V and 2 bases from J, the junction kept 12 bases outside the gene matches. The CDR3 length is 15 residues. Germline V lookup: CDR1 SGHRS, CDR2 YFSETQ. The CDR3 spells CASSRYRTGNTEAFF. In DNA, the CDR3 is TGCGCCAGTTCCCGATACCGGACAGGCAACACTGAAGCTTTCTTT.

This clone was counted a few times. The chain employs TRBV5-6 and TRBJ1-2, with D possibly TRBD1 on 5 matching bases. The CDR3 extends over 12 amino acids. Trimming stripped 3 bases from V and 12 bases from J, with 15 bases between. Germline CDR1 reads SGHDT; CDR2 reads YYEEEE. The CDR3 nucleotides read TGTGCCAGCAGCTATGCGGGGGTAGGGGACACCTTC. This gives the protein CASSYAGVGDTF. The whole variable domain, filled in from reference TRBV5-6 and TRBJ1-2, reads DAGVTQSPTHLIKTRGQQVTLRCSPKSGHDTVSWYQQALGQGPQFIFQYYEEEERQRGNFPDRFSGHQFPNYSSELNVNALLLGDSALYLCASSYAGVGDTFGSGTRLTVV.

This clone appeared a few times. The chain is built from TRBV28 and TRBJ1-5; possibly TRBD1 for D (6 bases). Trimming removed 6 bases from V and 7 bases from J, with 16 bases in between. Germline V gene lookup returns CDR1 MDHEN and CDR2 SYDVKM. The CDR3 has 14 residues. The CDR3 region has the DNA TGTGCCAGCAGACAAATGGGGGCAGGACAGCCCCAGCATTTT. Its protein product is CASRQMGAGQPQHF. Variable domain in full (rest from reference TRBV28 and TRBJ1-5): DVKVTQSSRYLVKRTGEKVFLECVQDMDHENMFWYRQDPGLGLRLIYFSYDVKMKEKGDIPEGYSVSREKKERFSLILESASTNQTSMYLCASRQMGAGQPQHFGDGTRLSIL.

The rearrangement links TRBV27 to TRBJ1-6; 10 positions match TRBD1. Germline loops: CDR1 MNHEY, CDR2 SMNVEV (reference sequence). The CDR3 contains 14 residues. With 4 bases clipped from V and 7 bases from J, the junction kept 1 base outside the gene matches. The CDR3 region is CASSWTGGNSPLHF. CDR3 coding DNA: TGTGCCAGCAGTTGGACAGGGGGGAATTCACCCCTCCACTTT.

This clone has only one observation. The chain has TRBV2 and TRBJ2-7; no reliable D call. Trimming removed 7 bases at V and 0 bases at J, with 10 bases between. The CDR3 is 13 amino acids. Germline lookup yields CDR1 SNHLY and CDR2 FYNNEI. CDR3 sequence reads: CASMYGSSYEQYF. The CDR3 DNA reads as TGTGCCAGCATGTACGGTAGCTCCTACGAGCAGTACTTC.

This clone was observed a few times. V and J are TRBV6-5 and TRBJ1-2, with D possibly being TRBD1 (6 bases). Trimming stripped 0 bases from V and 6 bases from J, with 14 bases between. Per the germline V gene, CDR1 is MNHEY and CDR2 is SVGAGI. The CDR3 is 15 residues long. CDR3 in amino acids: CASSYSGRDMDGYTF. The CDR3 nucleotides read TGTGCCAGCAGTTACTCGGGCAGGGACATGGATGGCTACACCTTC.

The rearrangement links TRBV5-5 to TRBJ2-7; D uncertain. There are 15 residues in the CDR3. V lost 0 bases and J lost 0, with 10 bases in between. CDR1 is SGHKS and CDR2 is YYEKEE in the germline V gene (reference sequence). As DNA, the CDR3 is TGTGCCAGCAGCTTGGGTCTGACTGACTCCTACGAGCAGTACTTC. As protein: CASSLGLTDSYEQYF.